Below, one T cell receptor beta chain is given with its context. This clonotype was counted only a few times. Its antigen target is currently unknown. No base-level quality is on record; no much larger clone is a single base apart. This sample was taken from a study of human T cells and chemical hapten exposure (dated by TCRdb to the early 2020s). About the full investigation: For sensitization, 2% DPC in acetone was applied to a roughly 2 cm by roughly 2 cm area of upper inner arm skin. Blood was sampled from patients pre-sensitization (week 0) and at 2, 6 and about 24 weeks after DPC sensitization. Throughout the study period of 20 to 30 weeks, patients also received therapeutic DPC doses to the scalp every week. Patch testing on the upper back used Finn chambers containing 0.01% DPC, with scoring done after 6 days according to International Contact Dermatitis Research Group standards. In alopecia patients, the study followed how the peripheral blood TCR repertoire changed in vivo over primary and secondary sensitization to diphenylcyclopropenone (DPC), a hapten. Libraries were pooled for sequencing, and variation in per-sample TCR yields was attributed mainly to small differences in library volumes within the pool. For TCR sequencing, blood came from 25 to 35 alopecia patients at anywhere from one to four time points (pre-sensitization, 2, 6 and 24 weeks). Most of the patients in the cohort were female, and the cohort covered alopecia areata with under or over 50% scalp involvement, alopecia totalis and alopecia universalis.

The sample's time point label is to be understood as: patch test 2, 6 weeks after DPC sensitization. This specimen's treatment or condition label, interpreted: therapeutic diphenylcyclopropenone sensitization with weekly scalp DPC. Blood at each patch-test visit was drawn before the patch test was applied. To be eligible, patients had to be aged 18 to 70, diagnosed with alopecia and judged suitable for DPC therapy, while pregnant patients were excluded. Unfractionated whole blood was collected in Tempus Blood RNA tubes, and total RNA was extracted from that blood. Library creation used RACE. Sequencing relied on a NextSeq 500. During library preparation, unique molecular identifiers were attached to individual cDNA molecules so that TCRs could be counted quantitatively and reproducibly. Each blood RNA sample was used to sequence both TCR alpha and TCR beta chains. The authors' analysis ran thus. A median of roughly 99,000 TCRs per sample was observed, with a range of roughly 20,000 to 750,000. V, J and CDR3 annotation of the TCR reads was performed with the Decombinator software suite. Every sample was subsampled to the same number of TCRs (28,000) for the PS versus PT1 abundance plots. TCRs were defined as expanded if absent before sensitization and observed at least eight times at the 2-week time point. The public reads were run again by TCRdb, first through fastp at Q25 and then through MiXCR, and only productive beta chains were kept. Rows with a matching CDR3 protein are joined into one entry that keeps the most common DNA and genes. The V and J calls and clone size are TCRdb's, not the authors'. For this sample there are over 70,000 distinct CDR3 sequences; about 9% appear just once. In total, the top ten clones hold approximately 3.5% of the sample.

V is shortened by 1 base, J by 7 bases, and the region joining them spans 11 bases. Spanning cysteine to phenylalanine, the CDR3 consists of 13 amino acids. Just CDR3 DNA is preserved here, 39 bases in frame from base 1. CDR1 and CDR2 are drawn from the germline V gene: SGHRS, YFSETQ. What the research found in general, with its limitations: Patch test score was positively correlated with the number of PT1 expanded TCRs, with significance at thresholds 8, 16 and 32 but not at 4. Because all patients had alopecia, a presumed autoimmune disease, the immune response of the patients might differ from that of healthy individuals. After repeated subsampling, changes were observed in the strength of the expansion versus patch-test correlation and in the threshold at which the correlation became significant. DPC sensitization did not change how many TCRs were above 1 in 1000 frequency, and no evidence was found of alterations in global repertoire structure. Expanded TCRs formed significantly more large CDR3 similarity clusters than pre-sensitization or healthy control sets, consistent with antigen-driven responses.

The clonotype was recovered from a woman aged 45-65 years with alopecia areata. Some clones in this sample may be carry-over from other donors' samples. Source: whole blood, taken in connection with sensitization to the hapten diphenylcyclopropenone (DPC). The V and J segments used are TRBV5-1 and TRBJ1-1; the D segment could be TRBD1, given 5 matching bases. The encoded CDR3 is CASSLKGAGEAFF. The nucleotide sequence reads TGCGCCAGCAGCTTGAAAGGGGCCGGTGAAGCTTTCTTT.